The 8 T cell receptor beta chains given below trace back to one sample, sequenced in a study of regulatory T cells in long-lasting Graves disease. Time point defined: persistent/refractory GD, antithyroid drugs over 5 years with positive TRAb. The TCR library used RNA extracted from PBMCs. Arm-PCR of CDR3 regions and iRepertoire HTBI primers were the basis on which TCR beta libraries were built. One entry per CDR3 protein, called by TCRdb with MiXCR from the multiplex PCR reads. The data hold fewer than 450,000 distinct CDR3 sequences, with less than 25% observed a single time. Material: peripheral blood mononuclear cells (PBMCs), obtained when the disease was refractory, from a patient treated with antithyroid drugs. Every receptor here comes from a female donor with Graves disease.

This clonotype has only a few counts. The chain is built from TRBV5-6 and TRBJ1-1, with D unclear. The germline V gene encodes CDR1 SGHDT and CDR2 YYEEEE. The CDR3 consists of 13 residues. The ends were cut back, 0 bases at V and 8 bases at J, with 11 bases in the middle. The CDR3 DNA reads TGTGCCAGCAGCTTGGGCCCCGGAGAAGAAGCTTTCTTT. It yields the protein CASSLGPGEEAFF.

The genes are TRBV30 and TRBJ1-2; 10 bases match TRBD1. The CDR3 contains 13 residues. V shed 5 bases and J 2 bases; nucleotides not matched to a gene: 2. Germline V gene lookup returns CDR1 GTSNPN and CDR2 SVGIG (reference sequence). CDR3 protein: CAWGTGENYGYTF. The CDR3 DNA reads as TGTGCCTGGGGGACAGGGGAAAACTATGGCTACACCTTC.

This clonotype was seen only a few times. This chain joins TRBV20-1 and TRBJ2-7; D gene unclear. This CDR3 comprises 13 residues. Trimming removed 3 bases from V and 2 bases from J, with 11 bases in between. Germline V gives CDR1 DFQATT, CDR2 SNEGSKA (reference sequence). The CDR3 protein is CSASGQTTYEQYF. CDR3 sequence (DNA): TGCAGTGCTAGTGGGCAGACAACCTACGAGCAGTACTTC.

Notes on this clonotype: It is unclear where the CDR3 begins or ends on the DNA, so no DNA is shown, and the CDR3 is as TCRdb lists it. The J gene is TRBJ2-5, the V gene TRBV20-1; the D call TRBD1 from the table was never checked on the DNA. The CDR3 region is 14 residues in length, termini included. CDR1 and CDR2 from the germline V gene are DFQATT and SNEGSKA (reference sequence). CDR3 in amino acids: CSARPVGQGARVDF.

In this sample, this clonotype turned up many times. The chain joins TRBV11-2 to TRBJ2-5; 9 nucleotides line up with TRBD1. Germline loops: CDR1 SGHAT, CDR2 FQNNGV. The length of the CDR3 is 15 residues. Losses at the gene ends were 2 bases for V and 2 bases for J; bases not matched to a gene: 3. The CDR3 protein is CASSLMGTGQETQYF. CDR3 bases: TGTGCCAGCAGCTTAATGGGGACAGGGCAAGAGACCCAGTACTTC.

This clonotype was observed a few times. This chain connects TRBV20-1 to TRBJ2-7, with D unclear. This CDR3 region has 13 residues. Germline CDR1 and CDR2: DFQATT and SNEGSKA (reference sequence). V lost 3 bases and J lost 0, with 9 bases in between. CDR3 sequence (DNA): TGCAGTGCTAGGCGGAGAAGCTCCTACGAGCAGTACTTC. This translates into CSARRRSSYEQYF.

This rearrangement joins TRBV6-1 to TRBJ2-7; D remains ambiguous. The length of the CDR3 is 13 residues. Germline V gene lookup returns CDR1 MNHNS and CDR2 SASEGT. Trimming cost V 6 bases and J 4 bases, with 13 bases left between them. CDR3 loop: CASRRTAKYEQYF. CDR3 coding DNA: TGTGCCAGCAGACGGACGGCGAAATACGAGCAGTACTTC.

This clonotype was recorded many times. The chain employs TRBV12-3 or TRBV12-4 and TRBJ1-5; 8 bases are shared with TRBD1. The CDR3 is made up of 14 amino acids. J was trimmed by 2 bases and V by 5 bases; bases with no gene match: 2. CDR3 in DNA: TGTGCCAGCAGTCCGACAGGGGGCAATCAGCCCCAGCATTTT. As protein: CASSPTGGNQPQHF.